What follows are 32 T cell receptor beta chains derived from one specimen sequenced in a study of cytomegalovirus exposure and HLA in healthy donors. This PCR relied on a set of 60 Vbeta primers and 13 Jbeta primers. Generated by immunoSEQ multiplex PCR, the TCRdb table keeps only in-frame clones and is missing some. This table has under 250,000 clones, under 90% appearing once. What was sequenced was PBMCs. These receptors originate from a human donor in good health.

The chain employs TRBV5-1 and TRBJ2-7; 7 bases line up with TRBD1. Germline loops: CDR1 SGHRS, CDR2 YFSETQ. This CDR3 region has 15 residues. J lost 5 bases, V lost 3 bases, and 11 bases had no gene match. The CDR3 sequence is CASSSPGGARNEQYF. CDR3 bases: TGCGCCAGCAGCTCCCCAGGGGGTGCAAGAAACGAGCAGTACTTC.

The chain recombines TRBV5-6 with TRBJ2-3, with 7 bases identical to TRBD2. Germline CDR1 reads SGHDT; CDR2 reads YYEEEE. The CDR3 is 15 amino acids. The junction had 7 bases not matched to a gene; V was cut back by 2 bases and J by 4 bases. The CDR3: CASSLLAMNSDTQYF. DNA of the CDR3: TGTGCCAGCAGCTTACTAGCGATGAACTCAGATACGCAGTATTTT.

The chain combines TRBV6-4 with TRBJ2-5, with D possibly being TRBD1 (6 bases). The DNA end lines up better with TRBJ2-7; the J call may be wrong. The germline CDR1 and CDR2 sequences are MRHNA and SNTAGT. This CDR3 region has 13 residues. Here the CDR3 DNA reads TGTGCCACTTGGACAGCCAGCTCCTACGAGCAGTACTTC. It is translated as CATWTASSYEQYF.

This chain joins TRBV19 and TRBJ2-7; 10 bases match TRBD1. V lost 4 bases and J lost 4; bases outside the gene matches: 4. Germline lookup yields CDR1 LNHDA and CDR2 SQIVND (reference sequence). The length of the CDR3 is 14 residues. CDR3 amino acids: CASSRTGGVYEQYF. DNA of the CDR3: TGTGCCAGTAGTAGGACAGGGGGAGTTTACGAGCAGTACTTC.

V and J are TRBV9 and TRBJ1-2; weak D call: TRBD1 (5 bases). The CDR3 covers 16 residues. Between the trimmed V and J ends, which lost 0 bases and 4 bases, there was a span of 16 bases. Germline-derived CDR1 and CDR2 are SGDLS and YYNGEE. The CDR3 region has the DNA TGTGCCAGCAGCGTAGGAGCGCTGCAGGGCACCTATGGCTACACCTTC. This encodes CASSVGALQGTYGYTF.

This chain links TRBV19 with TRBJ1-1; TRBD1 aligns across 8 bases. From germline, CDR1 is LNHDA and CDR2 SQIVND (reference sequence). V trimming: 8 bases; J trimming: 10 bases; junction bases outside the gene matches: 12. The CDR3 loop spans 13 amino acids. The CDR3 loop is CASGSGTGFGAFF. CDR3 bases: TGTGCCAGTGGATCCGGGACAGGTTTCGGAGCTTTCTTT.

This clone appeared once. CDR3 DNA sequence: TGTGCCAGCAGCACAAACACAGATACGCAGTATTTT. Amino acid sequence: CASSTNTDTQYF. This chain connects TRBV9 to TRBJ2-3; D gene uncertain. The V and J ends lost 4 bases and 2 bases respectively, with 5 bases between them. CDR3 size: 12 residues. Per the germline V gene, CDR1 is SGDLS and CDR2 is YYNGEE. Combining the CDR3 with reference TRBV9 and TRBJ2-3 gives the whole variable domain DSGVTQTPKHLITATGQRVTLRCSPRSGDLSVYWYQQSLDQGLQFLIQYYNGEERAKGNILERFSAQQFPDLHSELNLSSLELGDSALYFCASSTNTDTQYFGPGTRLTVL.

The CDR3 DNA follows: TGTGCCAGCAGCTTCCCCGGGACAGGGTTCATCGAGCAGTACTTC. It translates to CASSFPGTGFIEQYF. The rearrangement uses TRBV7-8 and TRBJ2-7; 9 nucleotides align to TRBD1. The V segment lost 3 bases and the J segment 6 bases; nucleotides outside the gene matches: 9. This CDR3 is 15 amino acids long. Germline assignment: CDR1 SGHVS and CDR2 FQNEAQ.

This chain uses TRBV12-5 with TRBJ2-1; 12 bases fit TRBD2. From germline, CDR1 is LGHNT and CDR2 FRNRAP. There are 15 residues in the CDR3. V was clipped by 2 bases and J by 8 bases; unmatched bases: 4. The CDR3 sequence: CASGLRLAGVDEQFF. CDR3 DNA sequence: TGTGCTAGTGGTTTGCGACTAGCGGGAGTAGATGAGCAGTTCTTC.

This clone has more than one count but fewer than ten. J is TRBJ2-7 and V is TRBV10-1, with TRBD1 matching 7 bases. V lost 6 bases to trimming and J lost 0 bases; unmatched junction nucleotides: 5. The V gene's germline CDR1 is WNHNN and CDR2 SYGVQD (reference sequence). The CDR3 is 14 residues long. The chain's CDR3 is CASRGRQGSYEQYF. Written as DNA, the CDR3 is TGCGCCAGCAGGGGACGACAGGGCTCCTACGAGCAGTACTTC.

The V and J genes are TRBV6-1 and TRBJ2-1, with 8 nucleotides matching TRBD1. Germline trimming cut 6 bases from V and 5 bases from J; bases unmatched to any gene: 9. Germline CDR1 is MNHNS and CDR2 is SASEGT. This CDR3 contains 15 residues. CDR3 bases: TGTGCCAGCAGCACGTCACCGGGACAGGACAATGAGCAGTTCTTC. Its protein product is CASSTSPGQDNEQFF.

The rearrangement uses TRBV7-2 and TRBJ2-3, with TRBD2 identical over 12 bases. The CDR3 has 16 residues. Germline V gene sequence: CDR1 SGHTA, CDR2 FQGNSA. Trimming at V came to 1 base and at J to 4 bases, leaving 3 bases not matched to a gene. CDR3 sequence reads: CASSLGLAGEADTQYF. CDR3 sequence (DNA): TGTGCCAGCAGCTTAGGACTAGCGGGAGAGGCAGATACGCAGTATTTT.

The chain carries TRBV25-1 and TRBJ2-3; perhaps TRBD1 as D (5 bases). CDR1 is MGHDK and CDR2 is SYGVNS in the germline V gene. The CDR3 is made up of 13 amino acids. The V and J ends lost 7 bases and 0 bases respectively, with 8 bases between them. This CDR3 is CASTRTSTDTQYF. CDR3 nucleotide sequence: TGTGCCAGCACCAGGACAAGCACAGATACGCAGTATTTT.

V is TRBV7-8 and J is TRBJ2-1; D may be TRBD2 (6 bases). Germline assignment: CDR1 SGHVS and CDR2 FQNEAQ. V was shortened by 5 bases and J by 6 bases, with 17 bases between the two germline ends. The CDR3 is 15 amino acids. The CDR3 nucleotides read TGTGCCAGCAGCCCAAACGCGGGACTCTTCAATGAGCAGTTCTTC. Translated, it gives CASSPNAGLFNEQFF.

This clone was counted once. The J gene is TRBJ2-3, the V gene TRBV6-5, with D perhaps matching TRBD1 (5 bases). Trimming removed 2 bases at V and 5 bases at J, with 14 bases between. The CDR3 has 15 residues. CDR1 MNHEY and CDR2 SVGAGI come from the germline V gene. In nucleotides, the CDR3 is TGTGCCAGCAGTTACAGACAGACTTCTGGAGATACGCAGTATTTT. Encoded protein: CASSYRQTSGDTQYF.

DNA for the CDR3: TGTGCCATCAGTGAGTCCGTACCGGGGGTGAATCAGCCCCAGCATTTT. Amino acid sequence: CAISESVPGVNQPQHF. The chain employs TRBV10-3 and TRBJ1-5, with D possibly matching TRBD1 (5 bases). This CDR3 is built from 16 residues. Germline loops: CDR1 ENHRY, CDR2 SYGVKD. V lost 0 bases and J lost 4, with 13 bases in between.

For this clone: Other DNA sequences from this sample encode an identical CDR3 as well. The chain combines TRBV4-3 with TRBJ2-2; the match to TRBD2 covers 9 bases. Per the germline V gene, CDR1 is LGHNA and CDR2 is YSLEER. The CDR3 spans 18 residues. V lost 4 bases and J lost 6; bases outside the gene matches: 15. The CDR3 region has the DNA TGCGCCAGCAGCCCCTTGGGACTGGCGGGAGGGGGGGCCGGGGAGCTGTTTTTT. This translates into CASSPLGLAGGGAGELFF.

The rearrangement joins TRBV5-1 to TRBJ2-3, with 9 bases identical to TRBD2. Losses at the gene ends were 1 base for V and 3 bases for J; bases not matched to a gene: 21. This CDR3 has 21 amino acids. Germline-derived CDR1 and CDR2 are SGHRS and YFSETQ. The CDR3 sequence is CASSLTPSGGGRAGGTDTQYF. The CDR3, as DNA: TGCGCCAGCAGCTTGACCCCGTCTGGGGGCGGGAGGGCCGGGGGAACAGATACGCAGTATTTT.

The gene calls are TRBV7-9 and TRBJ2-1, with TRBD2 identical over 7 bases. Per germline, CDR1 SEHNR and CDR2 FQNEAQ (reference sequence). V was clipped by 0 bases and J by 13 bases; unmatched bases: 3. The CDR3 consists of 12 residues. The DNA for the CDR3 is TGTGCCAGCAGCTTAGCACTAGCGTCCCAGTTCTTC. It yields the protein CASSLALASQFF. The full variable domain, completed using reference TRBV7-9 and TRBJ2-1, is DTGVSQNPRHKITKRGQNVTFRCDPISEHNRLYWYRQTLGQGPEFLTYFQNEAQLEKSRLLSDRFSAERPKGSFSTLEIQRTEQGDSAMYLCASSLALASQFFGPGTRLTVL.

The genes are TRBV7-9 and TRBJ2-7; perhaps TRBD1 as D (6 bases). CDR1 and CDR2 (germline): SEHNR, FQNEAQ (reference sequence). Trimming took off 5 bases at V and 3 bases at J, with 17 bases between the two ends. The CDR3 is 15 amino acids. CDR3 protein: CASSQIMDSHYEQYF. The CDR3 DNA sequence: TGTGCCAGCAGCCAAATTATGGACAGCCACTACGAGCAGTACTTC.

The chain uses TRBV9 and TRBJ2-1; possible D gene TRBD2, 6 bases. The CDR3 is made up of 14 amino acids. Germline V CDR1 and CDR2: SGDLS, YYNGEE. Trimming removed 0 bases at V and 8 bases at J, with 12 bases between. The CDR3 DNA is TGTGCCAGCAGCGTAGCTACTAGCCGGGATGAGCAGTTCTTC. Protein: CASSVATSRDEQFF.

This clone occurred once. The chain links TRBV7-3 to TRBJ2-5, with 8 bases identical to TRBD2. After removal of 0 bases from V and 2 bases from J, the junction contained 2 bases not matched to a gene. The CDR3 consists of 15 residues. Per germline, CDR1 SGHTA and CDR2 FQGTGA. CDR3 coding DNA: TGTGCCAGCAGCTTAACTAGCGGGATACAAGAGACCCAGTACTTC. Translating gives CASSLTSGIQETQYF.

The rearrangement links TRBV10-1 to TRBJ2-3; D might be TRBD1 (5 bases). This CDR3 is built from 15 residues. The V end lost 2 bases, the J end lost 3 bases, and 12 bases lay between the germline ends. Germline CDR1 and CDR2: WNHNN and SYGVQD (reference sequence). In DNA form, the CDR3 reads TGCGCCAGCAGTGAGCTCTCAGGGTATACAGATACGCAGTATTTT. As protein: CASSELSGYTDTQYF.

The chain is built from TRBV4-2 and TRBJ1-5; D is uncertain. Germline CDR1 and CDR2: LGHNA and YNFKEQ. CDR3 size: 14 residues. V was shortened by 3 bases and J by 4 bases, with 10 bases between the two germline ends. CDR3 protein: CASSQKTENQPQHF. In DNA, the CDR3 is TGTGCCAGCAGCCAGAAGACTGAAAATCAGCCCCAGCATTTT.

The rearrangement uses TRBV7-9 and TRBJ1-1, with 9 bases identical to TRBD1. CDR1 SEHNR and CDR2 FQNEAQ come from the germline V gene (reference sequence). The CDR3 sequence is 16 residues long. V lost 2 bases to trimming and J lost 6 bases; unmatched junction nucleotides: 10. For the CDR3, the DNA is TGTGCCAGCAGCTTAACTCCCGGGACAGGGAGATCTGAAGCTTTCTTT. Encoded protein: CASSLTPGTGRSEAFF.

The V and J genes are TRBV25-1 and TRBJ2-7; perhaps TRBD2 as D (6 bases). V shed 3 bases and J shed 6 bases, with 27 bases lying between them. CDR1 is MGHDK and CDR2 is SYGVNS in the germline V gene. This CDR3 contains 18 residues. The CDR3 is CASSDPQAEVGRRSEQYF. In DNA, the CDR3 is TGTGCCAGCAGTGACCCACAAGCGGAAGTCGGGAGACGCAGCGAGCAGTACTTC.

This chain connects TRBV19 to TRBJ1-1, with D tentatively TRBD1 (5 bases). Per the germline V gene, CDR1 is LNHDA and CDR2 is SQIVND (reference sequence). The V end lost 8 bases, the J end lost 6 bases, and 19 bases lay between the germline ends. The CDR3 is 14 amino acids. This chain's CDR3 is CASVLNFAGAEAFF. CDR3 nucleotide sequence: TGTGCCAGTGTCTTGAATTTCGCGGGGGCTGAAGCTTTCTTT.

This clone turned up a few times. V is TRBV28 and J is TRBJ2-3; 9 nucleotides match TRBD2. Looked up from germline, CDR1 is MDHEN and CDR2 is SYDVKM. CDR3 size: 16 residues. Trimming cost V 4 bases and J 0 bases; bases outside gene matches: 5. The CDR3 protein is CASSSRTSGSTDTQYF. DNA of the CDR3: TGTGCCAGCAGTTCCCGAACTAGCGGGAGCACAGATACGCAGTATTTT.

This clone was found once. The genes are TRBV4-3 and TRBJ1-4, with TRBD1 identical over 7 bases. CDR1 and CDR2 (germline): LGHNA, YSLEER. The CDR3 sequence is 15 residues long. The trim removed 3 bases at V and 3 bases at J, leaving 4 bases unmatched. The CDR3 sequence: CASSQETGANEKLFF. The CDR3 DNA reads TGCGCCAGCAGCCAGGAAACAGGGGCTAATGAAAAACTGTTTTTT.

The V call is TRBV7-8, the J call TRBJ1-1; D call uncertain. This CDR3 is 13 amino acids long. Trimming took 4 bases from V and 4 from J, leaving 10 bases between them. Looked up from germline, CDR1 is SGHVS and CDR2 is FQNEAQ. CDR3 amino acids: CASSSEGGTEAFF. The DNA of the CDR3 is TGTGCCAGCAGCTCGGAGGGAGGCACTGAAGCTTTCTTT.

V and J are TRBV27 and TRBJ1-1; D possibly corresponds to TRBD1 (6 bases). The CDR3 has 15 amino acids. V was pared by 1 base and J by 4 bases, with 13 bases between. The germline CDR1 and CDR2 sequences are MNHEY and SMNVEV (reference sequence). DNA for the CDR3: TGTGCCAGCAGTTTATACAGGGTTAGTGGCACTGAAGCTTTCTTT. This encodes CASSLYRVSGTEAFF.

This rearrangement joins TRBV5-1 to TRBJ1-1; possibly TRBD1 for D (6 bases). The V gene's germline CDR1 is SGHRS and CDR2 YFSETQ. V gave up 1 base and J gave up 5 bases, with 12 bases separating them. This CDR3 is 14 amino acids long. CDR3 bases: TGCGCCAGCAGCTTGTTTGAGGGGGGGACTGAAGCTTTCTTT. Translated: CASSLFEGGTEAFF.